Described below is a single TCR beta chain sequence and its context. As yet, its antigen is unknown. This specimen belongs to a study of shared clonotypes between healthy human individuals. The split of CD4+ cells yielded CD45RA+ naive and CD45RA-negative memory subsets. Notes on the study in general: On the whole, naive subsets had larger estimated richness than memory subsets had. Naive CD4 clonotype sharing across a few donors was 5% to 6%.

Germline V gene sequence: CDR1 MDHEN, CDR2 SYDVKM. Trimming took off 10 bases at V and 9 bases at J, with 12 bases between the two ends. This CDR3 has 10 residues. In the sorted-subset replicate PCRs, approximately 200 ng DNA, around 30,000 T cell genomes, was used. Data came from immunoSEQ multiplex PCR; TCRdb stores just in-frame clones and leaves some out. Among about 1.4 million clones listed, over 95% were seen once. This clonotype was sampled from a young man in good health. The specimen sequenced was naive CD4+ T cells sorted from blood. Stated subset: CD45RA+ positively selected. The chain joins TRBV28 to TRBJ1-2; no clear D. The CDR3 loop reads CATAGLRYTF. DNA of the CDR3: TGTGCCACGGCGGGCCTCCGCTACACCTTC.